Listed here are 25 T cell receptor beta chains from one sample, sequenced in a study of regulatory T cells in long-lasting Graves disease. Time point indicated: newly diagnosed GD, antithyroid drugs for less than 3 months. Construction of the TCR library relied on RNA isolated from PBMCs. HTBI primers from iRepertoire and Arm-PCR of CDR3 regions yielded the TCR beta libraries. TCRdb re-analysed the multiplex PCR reads in MiXCR, keeping a single row per CDR3 protein. The sample yields approximately 310,000 distinct CDR3 sequences, under 20% seen once. Specimen: peripheral blood mononuclear cells (PBMCs), collected at new diagnosis, from a patient treated with antithyroid drugs. Receptors were obtained from a female donor with Graves disease.

J is TRBJ2-1 and V is TRBV19; 7 bases fit TRBD2. Germline assignment: CDR1 LNHDA and CDR2 SQIVND (reference sequence). With V trimmed by 3 bases and J by 6 bases, 8 bases remained unmatched. The CDR3 consists of 15 residues. The chain's CDR3 is CASSIRGGRGNEQFF. The CDR3 bases are TGTGCCAGTAGTATTCGGGGAGGGAGAGGCAATGAGCAGTTCTTC.

This clonotype was seen at least ten times. The gene calls are TRBV15 and TRBJ1-1; TRBD1 agrees at 7 bases. Per germline, CDR1 LNHNV and CDR2 YYDKDF (reference sequence). This CDR3 comprises 15 residues. The junction had 7 bases not matched to a gene; V was cut back by 0 bases and J by 6 bases. The CDR3 reads CATSRDQGVMAEAFF. In DNA, the CDR3 is TGTGCCACCAGCAGAGATCAGGGGGTGATGGCTGAAGCTTTCTTT.

This clonotype was seen ten or more times. V gene TRBV29-1 combines with J gene TRBJ2-1; D not certain. The CDR3 contains 12 residues. Deletions cut 3 bases from V and 8 bases from J, with 11 bases between. Germline V CDR1 and CDR2: SQVTM, ANQGSEA. CDR3: CSVEKRRDEQFF. For the CDR3, the DNA is TGCAGCGTTGAGAAACGACGCGATGAGCAGTTCTTC.

This clonotype was detected ten times or more. The chain uses TRBV27 and TRBJ2-1; 7 positions agree with TRBD1. The V gene's germline CDR1 is MNHEY and CDR2 SMNVEV (reference sequence). The trim removed 10 bases at V and 5 bases at J, leaving 8 bases unmatched. The CDR3 consists of 13 residues. CDR3 coding DNA: TGTGCCACCAGGGGGACAGAAGACAATGAGCAGTTCTTC. This sequence encodes CATRGTEDNEQFF.

The chain is built from TRBV19 and TRBJ2-3; 12 bases are shared with TRBD1. The V segment lost 2 bases and the J segment 5 bases; nucleotides outside the gene matches: 17. The CDR3 runs to 20 residues. Germline values: CDR1 LNHDA, CDR2 SQIVND (reference sequence). The CDR3 bases are TGTGCCAGTAGTATAATGGGACAGGGGGCTCTAGCGGGAGTGGGAGATACGCAGTATTTT. Its protein product is CASSIMGQGALAGVGDTQYF.

This clonotype was observed at least ten times. The rearrangement joins TRBV19 to TRBJ2-7, with TRBD1 matching over 9 bases. V lost 4 bases to trimming and J lost 8 bases; unmatched junction nucleotides: 9. CDR1 and CDR2 from the germline V gene are LNHDA and SQIVND (reference sequence). There are 14 residues in the CDR3. CDR3: CASSTPGQGFQQYF. In DNA, the CDR3 is TGTGCCAGTAGTACCCCGGGACAGGGCTTCCAGCAGTACTTC.

The gene calls are TRBV19 and TRBJ2-7; weak D call: TRBD2 (7 bases). The CDR3 consists of 16 residues. Looked up from germline, CDR1 is LNHDA and CDR2 is SQIVND (reference sequence). V lost 2 bases and J lost 5, with 19 bases in between. The CDR3 sequence is CASSIRGGKFAHEQYF. In DNA form, the CDR3 reads TGTGCCAGTAGTATAAGGGGGGGAAAATTTGCTCACGAGCAGTACTTC.

To note about this clonotype: A much larger clone lies one base from this, so it may be a read error. This sequence joins TRBV7-3 and TRBJ2-7; 8 nucleotides match TRBD2. The CDR3 loop spans 14 amino acids. Germline V lookup: CDR1 SGHTA, CDR2 FQGTGA. Trimming removed 5 bases from V and 7 bases from J; junction bases left unmatched: 10. In nucleotides, the CDR3 is TGTGCCAGCAGCCCGGGGGGGGGGACCAATGAGCAGTACTTC. Translation: CASSPGGGTNEQYF.

This clonotype was recorded at least ten times. The chain employs TRBV15 and TRBJ1-2; maybe TRBD1 (6 bases). This CDR3 comprises 15 residues. The ends were cut back, 0 bases at V and 5 bases at J, with 13 bases in the middle. Germline CDR1 and CDR2: LNHNV and YYDKDF (reference sequence). CDR3 sequence reads: CATSRDRQALYGYTF. CDR3 sequence (DNA): TGTGCCACCAGCAGAGATAGACAGGCCTTATATGGCTACACCTTC.

This clonotype was seen many times. The chain couples TRBV29-1 to TRBJ1-2; 9 positions match TRBD1. CDR3 size: 16 residues. J gave up 4 bases and V 0 bases, and 9 bases lay outside the gene matches. CDR1 SQVTM and CDR2 ANQGSEA come from the germline V gene. As DNA, the CDR3 is TGCAGCGTTGAAGATCGGGGGACAGGGAAGACCTATGGCTACACCTTC. Its protein is CSVEDRGTGKTYGYTF.

The V call is TRBV10-1, the J call TRBJ2-1; the D gene is possibly TRBD2 (5 bases). The CDR3 loop spans 16 amino acids. In germline, CDR1 is WNHNN, CDR2 SYGVQD (reference sequence). V lost 2 bases, J lost 7 bases, and 18 bases lay in between. As DNA, the CDR3 is TGCGCCAGCAGTGAGAGGTTTTACGAGGGAGCAAATGAGCAGTTCTTC. Translated, it gives CASSERFYEGANEQFF.

There are many counts of this clonotype. The CDR3 loop is CASSDRESYEQYF. In nucleotides, the CDR3 is TGTGCCAGCAGCGACCGGGAGAGCTACGAGCAGTACTTC. V and J are TRBV11-3 and TRBJ2-7, with D perhaps matching TRBD2 (6 bases). The germline gives CDR1 SGHNT, CDR2 YENEEA. V lost 5 bases, J lost 3 bases, and 11 bases lay in between. The length of the CDR3 is 13 residues.

This clonotype was counted at least ten times. V usage is TRBV12-3 or TRBV12-4 and J usage is TRBJ2-5, with D hard to call. The ends were cut back, 1 base at V and 3 bases at J, with 12 bases in the middle. This CDR3 is built from 15 residues. The DNA of the CDR3 is TGTGCCAGCAGTTTAGTTGGTCAGGCGAAAGAGACCCAGTACTTC. It yields the protein CASSLVGQAKETQYF.

The chain combines TRBV5-1 with TRBJ1-1; the match to TRBD1 covers 7 bases. Per the germline V gene, CDR1 is SGHRS and CDR2 is YFSETQ. The CDR3 sequence is 13 residues long. The V segment lost 4 bases and the J segment 7 bases; nucleotides outside the gene matches: 7. The CDR3 protein is CASSDGQADEAFF. The CDR3 nucleotides are TGCGCCAGCAGCGACGGACAGGCCGATGAAGCTTTCTTT.

This clonotype was observed at least ten times. The V call is TRBV28, the J call TRBJ1-1; perhaps TRBD1 as D (5 bases). V gave up 3 bases and J gave up 10 bases, with 15 bases separating them. CDR1 MDHEN and CDR2 SYDVKM come from the germline V gene. This CDR3 region has 13 residues. CDR3 loop: CASSLAGLGGAFF. The CDR3 DNA reads as TGTGCCAGCAGTTTGGCGGGACTTGGGGGAGCTTTCTTT.

This clonotype has ten or more counts. This chain links TRBV28 with TRBJ2-4; TRBD1 agrees at 8 bases. The CDR3 is made up of 14 amino acids. Germline values: CDR1 MDHEN, CDR2 SYDVKM. J gave up 6 bases and V 8 bases, and 9 bases lay outside the gene matches. The DNA of the CDR3 is TGTGCCAGCTATTCCGGGACAGGCCTAAACATTCAGTACTTC. This translates into CASYSGTGLNIQYF.

This clonotype was counted at least ten times. The chain uses TRBV6-5 and TRBJ1-1; D is possibly TRBD1 (5 bases). The CDR3 is 13 amino acids. Germline values: CDR1 MNHEY, CDR2 SVGAGI. Trimming removed 6 bases at V and 9 bases at J, with 17 bases between. The CDR3 loop is CASSYRNLGQAFF. For the CDR3, the DNA is TGTGCCAGCAGCTACAGGAATCTGGGCCAAGCTTTCTTT.

This clonotype was picked up a small number of times. This chain links TRBV29-1 with TRBJ2-1; D perhaps matches TRBD1 (7 bases). Between the trimmed V and J ends, which lost 4 bases and 10 bases, there was a span of 29 bases. Germline lookup yields CDR1 SQVTM and CDR2 ANQGSEA. The CDR3 covers 17 residues. The chain's CDR3 is CSVAELEGATKPLEQFF. CDR3 bases: TGCAGCGTTGCCGAATTGGAGGGGGCGACGAAGCCCCTCGAGCAGTTCTTC.

This clonotype was observed a handful of times. The rearrangement uses TRBV10-3 and TRBJ2-2, with 12 positions matching TRBD2. CDR1 and CDR2 (germline): ENHRY, SYGVKD. J was trimmed by 7 bases and V by 4 bases; bases with no gene match: 4. There are 15 residues in the CDR3. The CDR3 sequence is CAISGLAGVGGELFF. CDR3 nucleotides: TGTGCCATCAGTGGACTAGCGGGAGTTGGCGGGGAGCTGTTTTTT.

The J gene is TRBJ1-1, the V gene TRBV18; the D is unclear. Germline CDR1 is KGHSH and CDR2 is LQKENI. This CDR3 is built from 16 residues. Between the trimmed V and J ends, which lost 2 bases and 1 base, there was a span of 14 bases. The CDR3 spells CASSPRAQITNTEAFF. CDR3 nucleotide sequence: TGTGCCAGCTCACCAAGGGCACAGATTACGAACACTGAAGCTTTCTTT.

This clonotype was detected only a few times. This chain connects TRBV4-1 to TRBJ1-3; D unresolved. CDR1 MGHRA and CDR2 YSYEKL come from the germline V gene. V lost 1 base and J lost 0, with 10 bases in between. The CDR3 extends over 16 amino acids. The DNA for the CDR3 is TGCGCCAGCAGCCAAGGAGCTGGTCCCTCTGGAAACACCATATATTTT. Protein product: CASSQGAGPSGNTIYF.

This clonotype came up once. The V and J genes are TRBV7-3 and TRBJ1-1, with 8 bases matching TRBD1. Germline lookup yields CDR1 SGHTA and CDR2 FQGTGA. J gave up 3 bases and V 8 bases, and 8 bases lay outside the gene matches. There are 14 residues in the CDR3. The CDR3 region has the DNA TGTGCCAGCCGGTTTGACAGGGGCGACACTGAAGCTTTCTTT. Translated, it gives CASRFDRGDTEAFF.

This clonotype was detected ten times or more. This rearrangement joins TRBV14 to TRBJ2-7; tentatively, D is TRBD1 (6 bases). The CDR3 covers 13 residues. Germline V gives CDR1 SGHDN, CDR2 FVKESK. Trimming took off 3 bases at V and 0 bases at J, with 6 bases between the two ends. The CDR3: CASSQGASYEQYF. The CDR3 nucleotides read TGTGCCAGCAGCCAGGGGGCCTCCTACGAGCAGTACTTC.

The table lists this clonotype with many counts. The V and J genes are TRBV20-1 and TRBJ1-1; D remains ambiguous. Between the trimmed V and J ends, which lost 3 bases and 4 bases, there was a span of 6 bases. Germline lookup yields CDR1 DFQATT and CDR2 SNEGSKA (reference sequence). The CDR3 is 11 amino acids. CDR3 in DNA: TGCAGTGCTAGTGAATTCACTGAAGCTTTCTTT. Translated, it gives CSASEFTEAFF.

This clonotype was observed at least ten times. J is TRBJ1-6 and V is TRBV20-1; 8 nucleotides match TRBD1. Germline V lookup: CDR1 DFQATT, CDR2 SNEGSKA (reference sequence). V was clipped by 3 bases and J by 10 bases; unmatched bases: 11. The CDR3 totals 15 residues. DNA for the CDR3: TGCAGTGCTAGCAGAACAGGGGGTGTATGGTCACCCCTCCACTTT. This gives the protein CSASRTGGVWSPLHF.